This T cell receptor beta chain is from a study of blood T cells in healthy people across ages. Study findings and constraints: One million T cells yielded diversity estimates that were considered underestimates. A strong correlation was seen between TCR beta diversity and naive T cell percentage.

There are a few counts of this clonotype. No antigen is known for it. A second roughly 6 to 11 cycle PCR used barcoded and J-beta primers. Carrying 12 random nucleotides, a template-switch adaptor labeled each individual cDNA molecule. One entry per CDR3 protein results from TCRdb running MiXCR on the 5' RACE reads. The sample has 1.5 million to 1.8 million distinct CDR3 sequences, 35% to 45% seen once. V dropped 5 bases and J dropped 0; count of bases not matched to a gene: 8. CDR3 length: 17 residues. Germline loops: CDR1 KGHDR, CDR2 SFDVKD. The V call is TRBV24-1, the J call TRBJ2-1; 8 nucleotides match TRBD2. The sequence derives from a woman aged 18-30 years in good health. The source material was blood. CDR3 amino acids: CATSALESGSSYNEQFF. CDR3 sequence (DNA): TGTGCCACCAGTGCCCTGGAGAGCGGGAGCTCCTACAATGAGCAGTTCTTC.